Below, 14 T cell receptor beta chains from the same sample are listed, as sequenced in a study of shared clonotypes between healthy human individuals. Naive CD8 isolation took CD45RO-negative cells positively selected for CCR7 and excluded terminally differentiated effector memory CD45RA+ cells. Here immunoSEQ multiplex PCR was the method, and the copy in TCRdb shows in-frame clones only, minus some. This sample has hundreds of thousands of clones, with approximately 96% found just once. Sequenced material: naive CD8+ T cells sorted from blood. These receptors all stem from a woman in her thirties in good health.

The rearrangement uses TRBV5-4 and TRBJ1-2, with TRBD1 identical over 7 bases. V dropped 5 bases and J dropped 2; count of bases not matched to a gene: 6. Germline V CDR1 and CDR2: SGHNT, YYREEE (reference sequence). The CDR3 contains 14 residues. The CDR3 protein is CASSRDRENYGYTF. Here the CDR3 DNA reads TGTGCCAGCAGTCGGGACAGAGAAAACTATGGCTACACCTTC. Combining the CDR3 with reference TRBV5-4 and TRBJ1-2 gives the whole variable domain ETGVTQSPTHLIKTRGQQVTLRCSSQSGHNTVSWYQQALGQGPQFIFQYYREEENGRGNFPPRFSGLQFPNYSSELNVNALELDDSALYLCASSRDRENYGYTFGSGTRLTVV.

This clone was counted once. The chain recombines TRBV5-1 with TRBJ2-2; D is uncertain. V was trimmed by 2 bases and J by 0 bases, leaving 5 bases between them. Germline values: CDR1 SGHRS, CDR2 YFSETQ. The CDR3 contains 14 residues. CDR3 coding DNA: TGCGCCAGCAGCTTTAGGGCGAACACCGGGGAGCTGTTTTTT. As protein: CASSFRANTGELFF.

The chain carries TRBV5-6 and TRBJ2-7; D may be TRBD1 (5 bases). Germline CDR1 is SGHDT and CDR2 is YYEEEE. Trimming took off 1 base at V and 3 bases at J, with 5 bases between the two ends. The CDR3 is 12 amino acids. Here the CDR3 reads CASSLQGYEQYF. In DNA, the CDR3 is TGTGCCAGCAGCTTGCAGGGCTACGAGCAGTACTTC.

V is TRBV10-1 and J is TRBJ2-7, with 8 bases lining up with TRBD1. The CDR3 has 14 amino acids. Trimming cost V 3 bases and J 5 bases; bases outside gene matches: 6. Germline assignment: CDR1 WNHNN and CDR2 SYGVQD (reference sequence). The CDR3 is CASSDRTGIHEQYF. The CDR3 region has the DNA TGCGCCAGCAGTGACCGGACAGGGATCCACGAGCAGTACTTC.

As concerns this clone: Other DNA sequences in the same sample also yield this CDR3. The chain joins TRBV27 to TRBJ2-2; no clear D gene. The CDR3 sequence is 13 residues long. From germline, CDR1 is MNHEY and CDR2 SMNVEV (reference sequence). The V end lost 1 base, the J end lost 4 bases, and 4 bases lay between the germline ends. The CDR3 DNA reads TGTGCCAGCAGTTTATTAGGCACCGGGGAGCTGTTTTTT. Translation gives CASSLLGTGELFF.

The gene calls are TRBV15 and TRBJ2-1; no reliable D call. Germline V lookup: CDR1 LNHNV, CDR2 YYDKDF (reference sequence). The CDR3 runs to 12 residues. V was pared by 5 bases and J by 6 bases, with 8 bases between. DNA of the CDR3: TGTGCCACCAGCCCCACGGGCAATGAGCAGTTCTTC. It translates to CATSPTGNEQFF.

The chain links TRBV5-6 to TRBJ2-2, with D maybe TRBD1 (5 bases). The CDR3 length is 15 residues. Looked up from germline, CDR1 is SGHDT and CDR2 is YYEEEE. Trimming shortened V by 5 bases and J by 2 bases, and 13 bases separated the two germline ends. The CDR3 here is CASSPGWGNTGELFF. The CDR3 region has the DNA TGTGCCAGCAGTCCCGGCTGGGGCAACACCGGGGAGCTGTTTTTT.

This clone was found once. The chain has TRBV15 and TRBJ1-4; D is uncertain. Germline V gene sequence: CDR1 LNHNV, CDR2 YYDKDF (reference sequence). Trimming pared 5 bases from V and 7 bases from J, leaving 14 bases between. The CDR3 has 14 residues. The CDR3 nucleotides read TGTGCCACCAGCGAGCTAGGGTTGGTTGAAAAACTGTTTTTT. This codes for CATSELGLVEKLFF.

To note about this clone: One junction end does not reproduce the germline sequence, and a read error may be involved. V usage is TRBV9 and J usage is TRBJ2-2; 12 bases line up with TRBD2. Germline loops: CDR1 SGDLS, CDR2 YYNGEE. The CDR3 extends over 19 amino acids. The CDR3 DNA reads TGTGCCGGCAGCGTAGGCCCGACTAGCGGGAGTTTAAACACCGGGGAGCTGTTTTTT. Translated, it gives CAGSVGPTSGSLNTGELFF.

The rearrangement links TRBV27 to TRBJ2-5; 12 bases are a match to TRBD2. J lost 5 bases, V lost 5 bases, and 3 bases had no gene match. The CDR3 covers 14 residues. The V gene's germline CDR1 is MNHEY and CDR2 SMNVEV (reference sequence). The CDR3 loop reads CASSPTSGSETQYF. As DNA, the CDR3 is TGTGCCAGCAGTCCGACTAGCGGGAGTGAGACCCAGTACTTC.

J is TRBJ2-3 and V is TRBV28; D gene unclear. CDR1 is MDHEN and CDR2 is SYDVKM in the germline V gene. The CDR3 has 14 residues. Trimming shortened V by 4 bases and J by 2 bases, and 10 bases separated the two germline ends. CDR3 DNA: TGTGCCAGCAGTTATCACCTTAACACAGATACGCAGTATTTT. It is translated as CASSYHLNTDTQYF. The whole variable domain, filled in from reference TRBV28 and TRBJ2-3, reads DVKVTQSSRYLVKRTGEKVFLECVQDMDHENMFWYRQDPGLGLRLIYFSYDVKMKEKGDIPEGYSVSREKKERFSLILESASTNQTSMYLCASSYHLNTDTQYFGPGTRLTVL.

The rearrangement joins TRBV27 to TRBJ2-7, with 7 positions matching TRBD1. This CDR3 region has 13 residues. J was trimmed by 1 base and V by 10 bases; bases with no gene match: 7. Germline CDR1 and CDR2: MNHEY and SMNVEV (reference sequence). DNA of the CDR3: TGTGCCACCTCGGACAGGTTTTCCTACGAGCAGTACTTC. Protein: CATSDRFSYEQYF.

This chain connects TRBV27 to TRBJ1-5, with 7 bases matching TRBD1. CDR1 and CDR2 from the germline V gene are MNHEY and SMNVEV (reference sequence). CDR3 length: 14 amino acids. With V trimmed by 8 bases and J by 2 bases, 6 bases remained unmatched. The CDR3 sequence: CASGTGAGNQPQHF. In nucleotides, the CDR3 is TGTGCCAGCGGAACAGGGGCTGGCAATCAGCCCCAGCATTTT.

V usage is TRBV18 and J usage is TRBJ2-1; D might be TRBD1 or TRBD2, each matching 5 bases. CDR3 length equals 14 residues. Germline V gene sequence: CDR1 KGHSH, CDR2 LQKENI. V was shortened by 3 bases and J by 9 bases, with 15 bases between the two germline ends. The DNA for the CDR3 is TGTGCCAGCTCACCGGGGACCGGCGGAGGTGAGCAGTTCTTC. Translated, it gives CASSPGTGGGEQFF.